This TCR beta chain was documented in a study of shared clonotypes between healthy human individuals (TCRdb year 2020). Study-wide context: The cohort comprised a couple of women and a few men aged 18 to 49 years. Leukapheresis yielded between about 0.85 and 10 billion PBMCs per donor. The study deeply sequenced blood TCR repertoires of 5 or 6 healthy adults to estimate repertoire size and the extent of clonotype sharing between individuals. To increase sequencing depth and limit assay-specific biases, TCR repertoire library preparation and sequencing were carried out by different laboratories using diverse techniques. The paper as a whole reports these results and caveats: Because the study included only a small number of donors, the genetic and exposure-history diversity represented was limited. Pairwise subsampling led to the expectation that sequencing depth would affect the degree of clonotype sharing among donors. Sampling was limited to blood, and TCR repertoires in tissue likely differ from TCR repertoires in blood.

This clone was counted between two and nine times. The specificity of this receptor is unknown. Qualities for individual bases were not recorded, and no much larger clone is one base off. Using the deep immunoSEQ assay, TCR CDR3 regions were amplified from genomic DNA by multiplex PCR. Extracted genomic DNA from each cell subset was spread evenly across all wells of several immunoSEQ 96-well plates, with each plate serving as a replicate. Each replicate PCR for unsorted PBMC received about 0.3 ug genomic DNA, equal to tens of thousands of T cell genomes. Unsorted PBMC genomic DNA was sequenced across ten immunoSEQ deep assay plates. The purified libraries were quantified using a Qubit 3.0 fluorometer, sized with a Bioanalyzer 2100, and then quantified again using the KAPA Library Quantification kit. A separate single-read 150-cycle Illumina NextSeq 550 flow cell was used to sequence each immunoSEQ 96-well plate. Turning to the authors' computational methods: Because only junctional sequences without quality scores were contained in the immunoSEQ output, filtering matching that applied to full-length reads could not be performed. Sequences were annotated with PyIR, a Python wrapper for IgBLAST v1.9, using IMGT germline references to assign V/J genes and CDR3. Reads were filtered out if the reads had weak V/J assignments (E-value above 1e-6), no CDR3, stop codons, out-of-frame junctions, or ambiguous translated residues. A V3J clonotype was defined by an identical inferred V gene, J gene, and CDR3 amino acid sequence. Percentage overlap between repertoires was calculated by dividing the number of shared unique clonotypes by the size of the smaller repertoire. Richness of each repertoire was evaluated using RTK rarefaction, the Chao1 estimator, and Recon v2.1 estimates of unobserved clonotypes. This immuneACCESS table, as held by TCRdb, lists in-frame sequences with V and J called but not all clones. Of the missing ones, under half trace to an unresolved V gene in checked studies; the others have no known cause. The V and J calls and clone size are taken from that table; D and trimming were inferred from the DNA. The sample table contains nearly 500,000 clones; only one count was recorded for 76% of them. The top ten clones comprise 10% to 15% of the sample.

Donors were healthy HIV-negative adults with no recently reported acute infections or vaccinations. All donors were Caucasian adults living in Nashville, Tennessee, USA. For unsorted samples, 96 million or so PBMCs were counted, and genomic DNA was extracted using the QIAamp DNA Blood Mini kit. After blood collection by leukapheresis, PBMCs were isolated using Ficoll-Histopaque density gradient centrifugation and then cryopreserved in the vapor phase of liquid nitrogen. Cut back by 4 bases and 0 bases, the V and J ends lie 10 bases apart. The germline V gene specifies MNHEY as CDR1 and SVGAGI as CDR2. The CDR3, cysteine through phenylalanine, is 14 amino acids long. Just the 42-base CDR3 DNA is kept, in frame starting at base 1.

Sequenced sample: PBMCs. This sequence was found in a woman aged 40 to 50 in good health. Some clones in this sample may be carry-over from other donors' samples. Rearrangement joined TRBV6-5 to TRBJ2-7; TRBD1 is a weak D gene call, 5 bases matching. The nucleotide sequence reads TGTGCCAGCAGTTGGGGCGGAGCCTCCTACGAGCAGTACTTC. The resulting protein is CASSWGGASYEQYF.